The 20 T cell receptor beta chains given below trace back to one sample, sequenced in a study of CD8+CD57+ T cells in acquired aplastic anemia. Genomic DNA, serving as template, underwent TCR beta VDJ and CDR3 profiling. One entry per CDR3 protein, called by TCRdb with MiXCR from the reads. The top ten hold approximately 12% of the sample, which has some 150,000 distinct CDR3 sequences, roughly 49% seen once. By flow cytometry, patients selected for sequencing had shown an expansion of CD8+CD57+ cells. The sample taken for sequencing was sorted CD4+, CD8+, or CD8+CD57+ T cells (not recorded which) from PBMCs. The receptors originated from a human donor with aplastic anemia.

In its sample, this clonotype was seen many times. The rearrangement joins TRBV12-3 or TRBV12-4 to TRBJ2-7, with TRBD2 matching over 11 bases. V gave up 3 bases and J gave up 2 bases; unmatched junction bases: 9. There are 17 residues in the CDR3. The CDR3 nucleotides read TGTGCCAGCAGTTTCAGAATCCCGGGACTAGCGGCCTACGAGCAGTACTTC. This codes for CASSFRIPGLAAYEQYF.

This clonotype came up many times. CDR3 sequence (DNA): TGTGCCATGGGGCCGAACACTGAAGCTTTCTTT. Protein: CAMGPNTEAFF. V usage is TRBV11-3 and J usage is TRBJ1-1; weak D call: TRBD1 (5 bases). The CDR3 has 11 amino acids. Germline V gives CDR1 SGHNT, CDR2 YENEEA. V was clipped by 10 bases and J by 1 base, with 7 bases between them. The full variable domain, in which reference TRBV11-3 and TRBJ1-1 provide the parts outside the CDR3, is EAGVVQSPRYKIIEKKQPVAFWCNPISGHNTLYWYLQNLGQGPELLIRYENEEAVDDSQLPKDRFSAERLKGVDSTLKIQPAELGDSAVYLCAMGPNTEAFFGQGTRLTVV.

The V call is TRBV29-1, the J call TRBJ1-3; D not resolved. The germline gives CDR1 SQVTM, CDR2 ANQGSEA. The germline V and J ends were trimmed by 7 bases and 5 bases, with 21 bases remaining between them. CDR3 length equals 15 residues. CDR3 DNA: TGCAGCGGAACCTCGGTTGCGGGTTTAAGAAACACCATATATTTT. Translating gives CSGTSVAGLRNTIYF.

This clonotype was seen at least ten times. This chain joins TRBV7-3 and TRBJ1-1, with unresolved D. This CDR3 contains 16 residues. V was cut by 0 bases and J by 1 base, with 12 bases left in between. Germline V CDR1 and CDR2: SGHTA, FQGTGA. The CDR3 DNA is TGTGCCAGCAGCTTAACGAGTCCTTTGGGGAACACTGAAGCTTTCTTT. Amino acid sequence: CASSLTSPLGNTEAFF.

The chain couples TRBV19 to TRBJ2-7, with TRBD1 as a possible D gene (5 bases). CDR1 LNHDA and CDR2 SQIVND come from the germline V gene (reference sequence). The CDR3 is made up of 13 amino acids. The ends were cut back, 5 bases at V and 3 bases at J, with 11 bases in the middle. CDR3 bases: TGTGCCAGTAGTCGCAGGGATAACTACGAGCAGTACTTC. Translation gives CASSRRDNYEQYF.

The V and J genes are TRBV7-8 and TRBJ1-5; D might be TRBD1 (5 bases). Trimming cost V 0 bases and J 6 bases, with 21 bases left between them. Germline values: CDR1 SGHVS, CDR2 FQNEAQ. This CDR3 is 18 amino acids long. CDR3 loop: CASSLASRDRRGGQPQHF. CDR3 DNA: TGTGCCAGCAGCTTAGCGAGTAGGGACCGAAGAGGTGGTCAGCCCCAGCATTTT. The whole variable domain, remainder taken from reference TRBV7-8 and TRBJ1-5, is GAGVSQSPRYKVAKRGQDVALRCDPISGHVSLFWYQQALGQGPEFLTYFQNEAQLDKSGLPSDRFFAERPEGSVSTLKIQRTQQEDSAVYLCASSLASRDRRGGQPQHFGDGTRLSIL.

The V call is TRBV10-3, the J call TRBJ2-3; D may match TRBD1 or TRBD2 (5 bases each). V lost 2 bases, J lost 1 base, and 7 bases lay in between. The CDR3 is 14 residues long. Germline values: CDR1 ENHRY, CDR2 SYGVKD. CDR3: CAISEQGGTDTQYF. CDR3 DNA sequence: TGTGCCATCAGTGAGCAGGGAGGCACAGATACGCAGTATTTT.

This clonotype showed up just a few times. This could be a read error, since a much larger clone is one nucleotide away. The rearrangement uses TRBV5-6 and TRBJ1-1, with D perhaps TRBD1 (5 bases). The length of the CDR3 is 15 residues. The V gene's germline CDR1 is SGHDT and CDR2 YYEEEE. The ends were cut back, 1 base at V and 1 base at J, with 11 bases in the middle. The CDR3 loop reads CASSLRVGGNTEAFF. The CDR3 bases are TGTGCCAGCAGCTTGAGGGTCGGGGGGAACACTGAAGCTTTCTTT. The whole variable domain, remainder taken from reference TRBV5-6 and TRBJ1-1, is DAGVTQSPTHLIKTRGQQVTLRCSPKSGHDTVSWYQQALGQGPQFIFQYYEEEERQRGNFPDRFSGHQFPNYSSELNVNALLLGDSALYLCASSLRVGGNTEAFFGQGTRLTVV.

This clonotype has a handful of counts. The CDR3 here is CASSSQGGHTEAFF. CDR3 nucleotides: TGTGCCAGCAGTTCACAGGGGGGCCACACTGAAGCTTTCTTT. The rearrangement links TRBV6-5 to TRBJ1-1; 8 bases match TRBD1. The CDR3 covers 14 residues. V was pared by 4 bases and J by 3 bases, with 4 bases of the junction left unmatched. The germline V gene encodes CDR1 MNHEY and CDR2 SVGAGI.

The chain carries TRBV29-1 and TRBJ2-5; TRBD1 matches at 8 bases. The CDR3 has 14 residues. Germline trimming cut 7 bases from V and 4 bases from J; bases unmatched to any gene: 11. The germline gives CDR1 SQVTM, CDR2 ANQGSEA. Here the CDR3 reads CSGWGDRGPETQYF. The CDR3, as DNA: TGCAGCGGATGGGGAGACAGGGGACCAGAGACCCAGTACTTC.

This clonotype was detected only once. The V and J genes are TRBV10-3 and TRBJ2-1; 10 bases are shared with TRBD2. CDR1 and CDR2 from the germline V gene are ENHRY and SYGVKD. V was pared by 7 bases and J by 5 bases, with 2 bases of the junction left unmatched. The CDR3 sequence is 13 residues long. The CDR3 region is CAIKAGGHNEQFF. In DNA form, the CDR3 reads TGTGCCATCAAAGCGGGGGGGCACAATGAGCAGTTCTTC.

This chain links TRBV5-4 with TRBJ2-1, with a weak D call TRBD2 (6 bases). CDR3 size: 14 residues. Trimming took 4 bases from V and 6 from J, leaving 14 bases between them. Germline V gene sequence: CDR1 SGHNT, CDR2 YYREEE (reference sequence). This CDR3 is CASSPAGGTNEQFF. The CDR3, as DNA: TGTGCCAGCAGCCCGGCTGGAGGGACCAATGAGCAGTTCTTC.

The CDR3 DNA reads TGTGCCAGCAGTTACGTTCGGGGAGAAAGCGATCAGCCCCAGCATTTT. Protein: CASSYVRGESDQPQHF. V usage is TRBV6-2 or TRBV6-3 and J usage is TRBJ1-5; D ambiguous. CDR1 MNHEY and CDR2 SVGEGT come from the germline V gene. Trimming took 2 bases from V and 5 from J, leaving 16 bases between them. This CDR3 has 16 amino acids.

This clonotype has a handful of counts. This sequence joins TRBV7-9 and TRBJ2-2; D not resolved. V gave up 2 bases and J gave up 9 bases, with 7 bases separating them. The CDR3 totals 12 residues. Germline loops: CDR1 SEHNR, CDR2 FQNEAQ (reference sequence). The CDR3 DNA reads TGTGCCAGCAGCTTAAATTCGTGGGAGCTGTTTTTT. It encodes CASSLNSWELFF.

This chain joins TRBV2 and TRBJ2-3; D could derive from TRBD1 or TRBD2 (5 bases each). The CDR3 has 15 residues. The germline V gene has CDR1 SNHLY and CDR2 FYNNEI. Trimming removed 1 base at V and 6 bases at J, with 14 bases between. The CDR3 nucleotides are TGTGCCAGCAGTGAAGGGGGTCGGGGCGGGGATACGCAGTATTTT. The encoded protein is CASSEGGRGGDTQYF.

The table lists this clonotype with a few counts. A much larger clone is a single base away; this may be a read error. The chain has TRBV19 and TRBJ1-5; D might be TRBD1 (5 bases). CDR3 size: 13 residues. V lost 7 bases to trimming and J lost 9 bases, with 16 bases between them. CDR1 LNHDA and CDR2 SQIVND come from the germline V gene (reference sequence). The DNA for the CDR3 is TGTGCCAGTAACCCCCTGGACAACTGGCCCCAGCATTTT. It codes for CASNPLDNWPQHF.

This clonotype was detected only once. This chain links TRBV15 with TRBJ1-2; D remains unclear. Germline CDR1 reads LNHNV; CDR2 reads YYDKDF (reference sequence). The CDR3 consists of 12 residues. Trimming removed 3 bases at V and 3 bases at J, with 5 bases between. The CDR3 sequence: CATSRGDYGYTF. The CDR3 bases are TGTGCCACCAGCAGGGGTGACTATGGCTACACCTTC.

The CDR3 coding sequence is TGCAGTGCCCCTGGGGAGGGGAGGCTCTATGGCTACACCTTC. Translating it yields CSAPGEGRLYGYTF. This chain connects TRBV20-1 to TRBJ1-2; possible D gene TRBD1, 5 bases. Germline V CDR1 and CDR2: DFQATT, SNEGSKA (reference sequence). The CDR3 totals 14 residues. V gave up 6 bases and J gave up 4 bases, with 18 bases separating them.

The chain combines TRBV10-3 with TRBJ1-2, with 7 bases matching TRBD1. CDR1 is ENHRY, CDR2 SYGVKD, per germline. The CDR3 covers 12 residues. V gave up 6 bases and J gave up 10 bases; unmatched junction bases: 8. DNA for the CDR3: TGTGCCATCAGCGATACACAGGGGATCTACACCTTC. This gives the protein CAISDTQGIYTF.

The rearrangement uses TRBV4-2 and TRBJ2-5; 13 bases map to TRBD2. The V and J ends lost 0 bases and 11 bases, in that order; junction bases with no gene match: 18. This CDR3 is 19 amino acids long. The germline V gene encodes CDR1 LGHNA and CDR2 YNFKEQ. Here the CDR3 DNA reads TGTGCCAGCAGCCAAGACAGACTAGCGGGGGGCCAACTCACAGATACGCAGTACTTC. This gives the protein CASSQDRLAGGQLTDTQYF.